The next 2 T cell receptor beta chains were all read from a single sample in a study of cytomegalovirus exposure and HLA in healthy donors. Amplification used 60 Vbeta primers and 13 Jbeta primers. Data came from immunoSEQ multiplex PCR; TCRdb stores just in-frame clones and leaves some out. Altogether approximately 200,000 clones are present, around 81% being singletons, with the ten largest covering approximately 2%. Sequenced material: PBMCs. Source of these receptors: a man aged 30-40 years in good health and CMV-seronegative.

The gene calls are TRBV27 and TRBJ1-2; D is unresolved. With 5 bases removed from V and 4 bases from J, the gap between germline ends came to 11 bases. This CDR3 has 13 residues. Per germline, CDR1 MNHEY and CDR2 SMNVEV (reference sequence). CDR3 protein: CASSLLHGYGYTF. CDR3 in DNA: TGTGCCAGCAGTCTACTTCATGGCTATGGCTACACCTTC.

The chain combines TRBV28 with TRBJ2-7; 10 bases fit TRBD1. Losses at the gene ends were 5 bases for V and 6 bases for J; bases not matched to a gene: 7. The CDR3 runs to 14 residues. Germline CDR1 is MDHEN and CDR2 is SYDVKM. The CDR3 loop is CASSRGQGFGEQYF. The CDR3 nucleotides read TGTGCCAGCAGTAGGGGACAGGGGTTTGGCGAGCAGTACTTC.